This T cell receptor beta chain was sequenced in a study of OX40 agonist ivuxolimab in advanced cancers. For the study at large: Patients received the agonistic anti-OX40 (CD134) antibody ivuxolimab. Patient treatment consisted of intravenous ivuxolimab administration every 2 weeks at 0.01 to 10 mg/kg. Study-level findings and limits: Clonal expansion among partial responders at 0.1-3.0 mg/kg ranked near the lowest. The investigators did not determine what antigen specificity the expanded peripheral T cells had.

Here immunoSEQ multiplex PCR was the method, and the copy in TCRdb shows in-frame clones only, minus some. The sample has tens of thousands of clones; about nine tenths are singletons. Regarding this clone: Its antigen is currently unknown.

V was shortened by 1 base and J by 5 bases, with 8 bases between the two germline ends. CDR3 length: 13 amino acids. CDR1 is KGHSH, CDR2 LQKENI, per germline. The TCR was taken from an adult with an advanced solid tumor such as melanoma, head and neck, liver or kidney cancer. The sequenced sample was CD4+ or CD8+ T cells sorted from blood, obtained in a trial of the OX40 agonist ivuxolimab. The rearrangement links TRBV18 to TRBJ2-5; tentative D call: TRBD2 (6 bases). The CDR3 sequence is CASSPRAGETQYF. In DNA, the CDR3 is TGTGCCAGCTCACCACGGGCGGGGGAGACCCAGTACTTC.